The 5 T cell receptor beta chains given below trace back to one sample, sequenced in a study of memory CD4+ T cells and cytomegalovirus serostatus. The repertoire was sequenced with immunoSEQ multiplex PCR; TCRdb's copy has only in-frame clones and lacks some. The sample includes about 100,000 clones, approximately 80% of them seen just once. Single viable CD3+CD4+CD8-CD45RO+ cells were sorted as the memory CD4+ T cells. The material sequenced was memory CD4+ T cells from blood. These receptors were obtained from an adult in good health and CMV-seropositive.

The chain links TRBV5-6 to TRBJ2-7; a weak D match, TRBD1 (5 bases). From germline, CDR1 is SGHDT and CDR2 YYEEEE. V dropped 2 bases and J dropped 9 bases, with 12 bases sitting between them. This CDR3 is built from 12 residues. The DNA for the CDR3 is TGTGCCAGCAGCTTTAGGCAGGGTGGGCAGTACTTC. This codes for CASSFRQGGQYF.

In nucleotides, the CDR3 is TGCGCCAGCAGCGCCGGACAGGGACGACTCACCGGGGAGCTGTTTTTT. Residues: CASSAGQGRLTGELFF. The rearrangement joins TRBV5-1 to TRBJ2-2; 8 bases agree with TRBD1. CDR3 size: 16 residues. V lost 4 bases, J lost 4 bases, and 9 bases stayed unmatched. From germline, CDR1 is SGHRS and CDR2 YFSETQ.

The gene calls are TRBV27 and TRBJ2-7; 7 positions agree with TRBD2. Trimming cost V 6 bases and J 2 bases; bases outside gene matches: 10. This CDR3 has 15 residues. Germline CDR1 and CDR2: MNHEY and SMNVEV (reference sequence). The CDR3 loop reads CASSLQAGVAYEQYF. In DNA form, the CDR3 reads TGTGCCAGCAGCCTGCAGGCGGGAGTGGCCTACGAGCAGTACTTC.

Concerning this clone itself: The junction differs from germline at one of its ends, possibly a read error. The chain carries TRBV7-7 and TRBJ2-2, with D tentatively TRBD2 (6 bases). The CDR3 extends over 16 amino acids. CDR1 and CDR2 (germline): SSHAT, FNYEAQ (reference sequence). The chain's CDR3 is CASRLLRGKRTGELFF. As DNA, the CDR3 is TGTGCTAGCAGGTTGCTCCGGGGGAAGAGGACCGGGGAGCTGTTTTTT.

This rearrangement joins TRBV6-1 to TRBJ2-7; D assignment may be TRBD1 or TRBD2 (6 bases each). CDR1 is MNHNS, CDR2 SASEGT, per germline. This CDR3 is built from 15 residues. V dropped 4 bases and J dropped 2 bases, with 15 bases sitting between them. The chain's CDR3 is CASSGGGQRAYEQYF. The DNA for the CDR3 is TGTGCCAGCAGTGGGGGAGGACAGCGCGCCTACGAGCAGTACTTC.